This TCR beta chain was documented in a study of cytomegalovirus exposure and HLA in healthy donors. About the research overall: The approximately 130 validation repertoires and the roughly 700 first-cohort repertoires shared a platform, a later analysis reported. Overall study results and limits: Many donors shared some public TCRs, even though most TCR sequences were rare.

Assay used: immunoSEQ multiplex PCR; TCRdb lists only in-frame clones, some missing. Altogether 200,000 or so clones are present, 80% to 90% being singletons, with the ten largest covering around an eighth. The CDR3 totals 18 residues. V lost 4 bases, J lost 2 bases, and 9 bases stayed unmatched. Germline V gene data show CDR1 as SGHNT and CDR2 as YYREEE (reference sequence). As for this clone: Its antigen is currently unknown.

The J gene is TRBJ2-7, the V gene TRBV5-4; 16 nucleotides line up with TRBD2. The TCR originated in a woman aged 25 to 45 in good health and CMV-seropositive. Sequenced material: PBMCs. CDR3 bases: TGTGCCAGCAGCATGGGACTAGCGGGAGGGATAACCGCCTACGAGCAGTACTTC. This gives the protein CASSMGLAGGITAYEQYF.